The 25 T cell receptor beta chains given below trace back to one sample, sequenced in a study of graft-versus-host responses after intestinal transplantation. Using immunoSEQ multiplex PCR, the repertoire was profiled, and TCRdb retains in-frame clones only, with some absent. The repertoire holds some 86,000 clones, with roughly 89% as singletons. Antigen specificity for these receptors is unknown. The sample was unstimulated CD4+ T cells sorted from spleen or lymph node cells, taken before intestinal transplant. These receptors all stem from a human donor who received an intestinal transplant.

Here the CDR3 reads CASSLGGTGGPNTEAFF. The CDR3, as DNA: TGCGCCAGCAGCTTGGGCGGGACAGGGGGACCGAACACTGAAGCTTTCTTT. The V gene is TRBV5-1, the J gene TRBJ1-1; 11 positions agree with TRBD1. Germline V gene lookup returns CDR1 SGHRS and CDR2 YFSETQ. Unmatched junction bases numbered 5, after V lost 0 bases and J lost 1 base. The CDR3 has 17 residues.

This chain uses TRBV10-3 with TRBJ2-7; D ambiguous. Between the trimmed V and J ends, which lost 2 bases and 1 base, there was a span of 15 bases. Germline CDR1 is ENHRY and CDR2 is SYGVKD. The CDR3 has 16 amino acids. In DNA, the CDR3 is TGTGCCATCAGTGAGCCAACGGAGAGGAGATCCTACGAGCAGTACTTC. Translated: CAISEPTERRSYEQYF.

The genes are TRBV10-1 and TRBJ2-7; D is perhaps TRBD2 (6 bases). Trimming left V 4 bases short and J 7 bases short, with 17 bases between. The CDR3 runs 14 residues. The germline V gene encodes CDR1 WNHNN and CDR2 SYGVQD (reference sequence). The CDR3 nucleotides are TGCGCCAGCAGTGGTCACCCCCTTGCGGGGGAGCAGTACTTC. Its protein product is CASSGHPLAGEQYF.

The CDR3 loop reads CASSDNRVPEAFF. The CDR3 DNA is TGTGCCAGCAGTGACAACAGGGTACCAGAAGCTTTCTTT. V gene TRBV25-1 combines with J gene TRBJ1-1; a possible D gene is TRBD1 (6 bases). V lost 3 bases and J 8 bases, leaving 13 bases between the germline ends. The CDR3 contains 13 residues. The germline V gene encodes CDR1 MGHDK and CDR2 SYGVNS.

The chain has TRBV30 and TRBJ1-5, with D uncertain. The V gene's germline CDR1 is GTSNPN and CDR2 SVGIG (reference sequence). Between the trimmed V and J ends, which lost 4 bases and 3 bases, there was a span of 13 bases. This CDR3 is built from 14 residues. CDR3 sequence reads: CAWTAGSLNQPQHF. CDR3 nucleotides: TGTGCCTGGACGGCAGGCAGCCTCAATCAGCCCCAGCATTTT.

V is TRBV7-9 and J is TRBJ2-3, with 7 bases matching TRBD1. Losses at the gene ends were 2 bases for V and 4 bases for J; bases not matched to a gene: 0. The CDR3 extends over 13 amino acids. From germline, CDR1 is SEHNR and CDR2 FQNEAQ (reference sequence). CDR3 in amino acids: CASSLQGADTQYF. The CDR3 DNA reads TGTGCCAGCAGCTTACAGGGGGCAGATACGCAGTATTTT.

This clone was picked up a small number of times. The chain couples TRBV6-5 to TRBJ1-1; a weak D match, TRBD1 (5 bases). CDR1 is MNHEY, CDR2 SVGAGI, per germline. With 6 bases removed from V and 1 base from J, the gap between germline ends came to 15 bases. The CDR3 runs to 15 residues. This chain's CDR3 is CASSLTTGANTEAFF. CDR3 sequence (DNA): TGTGCCAGCAGCCTTACAACTGGGGCGAACACTGAAGCTTTCTTT.

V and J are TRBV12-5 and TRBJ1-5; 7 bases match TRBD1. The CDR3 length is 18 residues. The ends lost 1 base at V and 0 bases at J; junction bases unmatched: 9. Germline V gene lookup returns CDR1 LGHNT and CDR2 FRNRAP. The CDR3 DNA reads TGTGCTAGTGGTTTGGCCCTCGAAGGGGGCCCTAGCAATCAGCCCCAGCATTTT. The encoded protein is CASGLALEGGPSNQPQHF.

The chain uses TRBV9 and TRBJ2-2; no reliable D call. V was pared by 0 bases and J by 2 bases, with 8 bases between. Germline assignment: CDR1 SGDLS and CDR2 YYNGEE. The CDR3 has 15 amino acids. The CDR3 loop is CASSVGSSNTGELFF. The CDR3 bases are TGTGCCAGCAGCGTAGGTTCAAGCAACACCGGGGAGCTGTTTTTT.

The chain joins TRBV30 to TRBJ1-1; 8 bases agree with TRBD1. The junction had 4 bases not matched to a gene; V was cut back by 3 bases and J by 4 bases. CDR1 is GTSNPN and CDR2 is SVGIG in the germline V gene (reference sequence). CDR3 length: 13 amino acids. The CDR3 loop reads CAWRNRGGTEAFF. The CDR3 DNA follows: TGTGCCTGGAGGAACAGGGGGGGCACTGAAGCTTTCTTT.

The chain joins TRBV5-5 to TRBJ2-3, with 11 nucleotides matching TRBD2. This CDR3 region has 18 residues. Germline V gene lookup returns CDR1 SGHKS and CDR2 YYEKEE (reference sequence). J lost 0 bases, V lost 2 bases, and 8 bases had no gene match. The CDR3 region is CASSLVLAGASSTDTQYF. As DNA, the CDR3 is TGTGCCAGCAGCTTAGTACTAGCGGGGGCATCTAGCACAGATACGCAGTATTTT.

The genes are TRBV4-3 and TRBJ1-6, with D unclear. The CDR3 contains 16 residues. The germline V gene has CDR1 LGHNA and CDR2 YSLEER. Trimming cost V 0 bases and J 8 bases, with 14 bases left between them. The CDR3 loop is CASSQEPRTGDSPLHF. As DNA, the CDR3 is TGCGCCAGCAGCCAAGAACCGAGGACCGGGGATTCACCCCTCCACTTT.

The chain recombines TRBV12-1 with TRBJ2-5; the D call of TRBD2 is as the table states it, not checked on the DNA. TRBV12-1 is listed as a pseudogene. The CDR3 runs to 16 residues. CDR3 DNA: TGTGCCAGCAGCTTTGCGCCTAGCGGGGGCCAAGAGACCCAGTACTTC. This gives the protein CASSFAPSGGQETQYF.

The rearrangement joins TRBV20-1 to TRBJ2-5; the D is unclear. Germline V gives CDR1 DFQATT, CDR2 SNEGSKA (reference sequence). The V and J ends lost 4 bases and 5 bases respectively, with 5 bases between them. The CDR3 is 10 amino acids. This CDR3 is CSATLETQYF. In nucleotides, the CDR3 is TGCAGTGCTACCCTGGAGACCCAGTACTTC.

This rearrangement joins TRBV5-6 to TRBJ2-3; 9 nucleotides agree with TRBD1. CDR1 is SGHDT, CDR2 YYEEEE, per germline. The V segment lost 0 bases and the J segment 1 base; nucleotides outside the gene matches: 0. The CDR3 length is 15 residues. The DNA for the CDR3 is TGTGCCAGCAGCTTGGGGACAGGGGGCACAGATACGCAGTATTTT. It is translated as CASSLGTGGTDTQYF.

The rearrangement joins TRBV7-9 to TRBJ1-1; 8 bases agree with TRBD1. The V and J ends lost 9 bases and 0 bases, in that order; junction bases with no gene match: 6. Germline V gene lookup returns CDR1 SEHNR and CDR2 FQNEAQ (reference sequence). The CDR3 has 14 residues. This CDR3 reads CASLGQVMNTEAFF. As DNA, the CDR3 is TGTGCCAGTTTGGGACAGGTGATGAACACTGAAGCTTTCTTT.

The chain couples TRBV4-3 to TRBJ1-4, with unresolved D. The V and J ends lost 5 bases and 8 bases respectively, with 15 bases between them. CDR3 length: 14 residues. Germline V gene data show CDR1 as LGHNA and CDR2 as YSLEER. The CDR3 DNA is TGCGCCAGCAGCTTGCGGGCCAATGGAGAAAAACTGTTTTTT. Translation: CASSLRANGEKLFF.

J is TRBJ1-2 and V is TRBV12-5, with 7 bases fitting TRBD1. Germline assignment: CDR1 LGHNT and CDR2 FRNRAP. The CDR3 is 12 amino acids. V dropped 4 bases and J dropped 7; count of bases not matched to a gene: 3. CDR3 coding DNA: TGTGCTAGTGGTTCGACAGGGTTTGGCTACACCTTC. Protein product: CASGSTGFGYTF.

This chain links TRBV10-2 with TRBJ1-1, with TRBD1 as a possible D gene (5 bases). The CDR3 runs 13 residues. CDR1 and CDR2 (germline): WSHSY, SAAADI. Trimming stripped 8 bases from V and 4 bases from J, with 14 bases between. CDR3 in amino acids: CASGGAGLTEAFF. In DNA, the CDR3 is TGCGCCAGCGGAGGGGCGGGGCTCACTGAAGCTTTCTTT.

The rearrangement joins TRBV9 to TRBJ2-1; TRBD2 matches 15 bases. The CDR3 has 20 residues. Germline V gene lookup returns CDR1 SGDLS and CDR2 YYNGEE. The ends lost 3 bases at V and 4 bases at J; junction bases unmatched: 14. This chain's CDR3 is CASSAEPGLAGGNSYNEQFF. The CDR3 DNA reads TGTGCCAGCAGCGCAGAGCCGGGACTAGCGGGGGGTAACTCTTACAATGAGCAGTTCTTC. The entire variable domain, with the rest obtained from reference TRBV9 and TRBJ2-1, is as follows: DSGVTQTPKHLITATGQRVTLRCSPRSGDLSVYWYQQSLDQGLQFLIQYYNGEERAKGNILERFSAQQFPDLHSELNLSSLELGDSALYFCASSAEPGLAGGNSYNEQFFGPGTRLTVL.

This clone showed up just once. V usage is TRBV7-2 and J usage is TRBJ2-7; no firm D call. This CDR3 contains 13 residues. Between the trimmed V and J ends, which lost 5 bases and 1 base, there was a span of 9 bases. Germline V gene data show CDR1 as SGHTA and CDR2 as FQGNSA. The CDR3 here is CASSPHKSYEQYF. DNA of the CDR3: TGTGCCAGCAGCCCACACAAATCCTACGAGCAGTACTTC.

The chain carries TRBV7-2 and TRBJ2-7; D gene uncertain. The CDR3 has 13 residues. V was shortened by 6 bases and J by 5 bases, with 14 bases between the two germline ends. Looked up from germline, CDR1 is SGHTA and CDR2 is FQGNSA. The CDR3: CASSLHNEDEQYF. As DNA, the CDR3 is TGTGCCAGCAGTCTCCATAATGAGGACGAGCAGTACTTC.

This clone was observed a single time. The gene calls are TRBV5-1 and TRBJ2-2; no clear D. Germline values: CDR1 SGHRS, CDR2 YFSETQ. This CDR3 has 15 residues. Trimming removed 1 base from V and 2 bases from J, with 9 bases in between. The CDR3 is CASSLKISNTGELFF. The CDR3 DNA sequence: TGCGCCAGCAGCTTGAAAATCTCTAACACCGGGGAGCTGTTTTTT.

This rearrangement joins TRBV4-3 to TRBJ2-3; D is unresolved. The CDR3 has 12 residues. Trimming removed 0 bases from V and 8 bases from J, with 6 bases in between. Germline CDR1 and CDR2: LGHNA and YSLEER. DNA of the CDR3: TGCGCCAGCAGCCAAGAGGCAGGTACGCAGTATTTT. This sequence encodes CASSQEAGTQYF.

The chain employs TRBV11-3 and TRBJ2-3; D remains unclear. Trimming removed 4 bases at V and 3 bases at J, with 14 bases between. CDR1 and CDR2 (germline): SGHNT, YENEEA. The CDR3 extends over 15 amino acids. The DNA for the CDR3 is TGTGCCAGCAGCTCCTCAGCGCCCATTACAGATACGCAGTATTTT. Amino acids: CASSSSAPITDTQYF.